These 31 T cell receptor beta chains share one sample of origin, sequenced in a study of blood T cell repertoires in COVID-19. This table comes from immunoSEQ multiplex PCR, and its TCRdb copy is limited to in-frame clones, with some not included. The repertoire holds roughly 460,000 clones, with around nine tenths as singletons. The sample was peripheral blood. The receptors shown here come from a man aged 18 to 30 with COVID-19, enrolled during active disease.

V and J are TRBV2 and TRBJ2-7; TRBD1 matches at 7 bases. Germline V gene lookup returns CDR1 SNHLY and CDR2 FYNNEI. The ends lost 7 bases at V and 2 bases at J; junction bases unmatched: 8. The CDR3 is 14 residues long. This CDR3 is CASILQGNAYEQYF. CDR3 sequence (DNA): TGTGCCAGCATCTTACAGGGGAATGCCTACGAGCAGTACTTC.

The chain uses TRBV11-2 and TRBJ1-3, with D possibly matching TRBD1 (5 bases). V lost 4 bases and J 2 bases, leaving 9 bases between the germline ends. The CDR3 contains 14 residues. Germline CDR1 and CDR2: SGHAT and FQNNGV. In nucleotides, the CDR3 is TGTGCCAGCAGCTATGCGGGGGCTGGAAACACCATATATTTT. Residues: CASSYAGAGNTIYF.

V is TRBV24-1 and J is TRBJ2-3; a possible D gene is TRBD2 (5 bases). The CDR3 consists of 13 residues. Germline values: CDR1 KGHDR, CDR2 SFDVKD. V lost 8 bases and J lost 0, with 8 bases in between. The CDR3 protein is CATNRDSTDTQYF. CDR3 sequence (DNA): TGTGCCACCAATCGGGATAGCACAGATACGCAGTATTTT.

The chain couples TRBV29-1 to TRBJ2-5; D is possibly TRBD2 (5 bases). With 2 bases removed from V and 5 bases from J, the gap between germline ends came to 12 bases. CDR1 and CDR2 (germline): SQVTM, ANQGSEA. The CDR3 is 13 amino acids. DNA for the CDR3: TGCAGCGTTGAAAGAGATTCGGGGGAGACCCAGTACTTC. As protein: CSVERDSGETQYF.

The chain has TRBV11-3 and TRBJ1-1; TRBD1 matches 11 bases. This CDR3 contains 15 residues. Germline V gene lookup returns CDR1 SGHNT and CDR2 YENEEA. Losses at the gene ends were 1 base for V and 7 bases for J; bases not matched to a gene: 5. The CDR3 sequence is CASSLGGTGGNEAFF. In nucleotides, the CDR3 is TGTGCCAGCAGCTTAGGTGGGACAGGGGGGAATGAAGCTTTCTTT.

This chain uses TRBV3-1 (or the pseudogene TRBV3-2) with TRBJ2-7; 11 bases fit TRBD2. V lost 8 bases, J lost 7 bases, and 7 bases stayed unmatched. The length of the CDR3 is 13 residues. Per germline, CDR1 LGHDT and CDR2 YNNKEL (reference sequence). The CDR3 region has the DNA TGTGCCAGCGTACTAGCGGGAGAGGGTGAGCAGTACTTC. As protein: CASVLAGEGEQYF.

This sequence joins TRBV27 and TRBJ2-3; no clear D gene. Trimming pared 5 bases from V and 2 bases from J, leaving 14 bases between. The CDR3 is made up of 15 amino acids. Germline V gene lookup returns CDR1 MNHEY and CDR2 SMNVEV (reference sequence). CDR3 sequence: CASSPAQNPTDTQYF. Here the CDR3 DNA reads TGTGCCAGCAGTCCCGCCCAGAACCCCACAGATACGCAGTATTTT.

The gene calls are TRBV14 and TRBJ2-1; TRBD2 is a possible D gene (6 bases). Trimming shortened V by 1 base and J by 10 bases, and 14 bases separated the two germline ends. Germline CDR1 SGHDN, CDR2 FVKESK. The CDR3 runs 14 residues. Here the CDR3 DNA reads TGTGCCAGCAGCCAAGGTGGGAGGTGGATGGAGCAGTTCTTC. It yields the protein CASSQGGRWMEQFF.

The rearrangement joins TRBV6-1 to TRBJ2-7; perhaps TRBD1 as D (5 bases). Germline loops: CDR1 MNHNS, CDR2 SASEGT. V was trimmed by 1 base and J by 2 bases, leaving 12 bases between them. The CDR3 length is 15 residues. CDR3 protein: CASSEVGRAAYEQYF. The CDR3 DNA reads TGTGCCAGCAGTGAAGTCGGCAGGGCCGCCTACGAGCAGTACTTC.

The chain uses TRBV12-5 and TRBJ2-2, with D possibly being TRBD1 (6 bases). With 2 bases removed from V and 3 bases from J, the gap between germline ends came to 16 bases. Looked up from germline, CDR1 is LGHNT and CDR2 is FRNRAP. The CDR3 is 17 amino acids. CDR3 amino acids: CASGLLLGQGYTGELFF. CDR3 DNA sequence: TGTGCTAGTGGTTTGCTACTGGGGCAGGGGTACACCGGGGAGCTGTTTTTT.

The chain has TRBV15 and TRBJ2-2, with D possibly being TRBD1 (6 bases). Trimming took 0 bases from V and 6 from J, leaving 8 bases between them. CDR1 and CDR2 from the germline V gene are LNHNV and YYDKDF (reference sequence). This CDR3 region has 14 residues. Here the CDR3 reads CATSRDKGAGELFF. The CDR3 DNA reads TGTGCCACCAGCAGAGATAAGGGGGCCGGGGAGCTGTTTTTT.

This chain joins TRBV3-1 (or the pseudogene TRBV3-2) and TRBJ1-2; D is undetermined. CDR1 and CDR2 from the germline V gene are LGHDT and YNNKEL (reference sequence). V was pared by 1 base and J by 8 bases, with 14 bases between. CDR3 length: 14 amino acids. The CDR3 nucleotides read TGTGCCAGCAGCCAAGTCGGCGGGTATCAAGGCTACACCTTC. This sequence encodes CASSQVGGYQGYTF.

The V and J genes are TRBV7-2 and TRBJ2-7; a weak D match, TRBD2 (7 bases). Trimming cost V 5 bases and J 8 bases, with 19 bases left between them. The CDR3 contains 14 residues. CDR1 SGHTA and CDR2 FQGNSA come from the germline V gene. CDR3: CASSPSEGGIKQYF. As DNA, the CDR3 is TGTGCCAGCAGCCCATCGGAGGGGGGGATCAAGCAGTACTTC.

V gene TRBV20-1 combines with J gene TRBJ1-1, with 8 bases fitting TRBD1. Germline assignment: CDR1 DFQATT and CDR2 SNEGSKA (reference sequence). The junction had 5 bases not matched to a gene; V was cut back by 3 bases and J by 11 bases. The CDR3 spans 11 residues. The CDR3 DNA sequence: TGCAGTGCTAGGCACAGGGGGTTTGCTTTCTTT. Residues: CSARHRGFAFF.

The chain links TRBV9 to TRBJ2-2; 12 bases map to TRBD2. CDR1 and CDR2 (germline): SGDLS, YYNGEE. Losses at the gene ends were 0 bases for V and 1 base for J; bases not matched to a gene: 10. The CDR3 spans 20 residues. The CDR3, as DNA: TGTGCCAGCAGCGTAGTACGGACTAGCGGGGATCGGAAGAACACCGGGGAGCTGTTTTTT. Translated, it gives CASSVVRTSGDRKNTGELFF.

The CDR3 nucleotides are TGTGCCAGCAGCCCAGGGACGGGACAGTCACACGGCTACACCTTC. Encoded protein: CASSPGTGQSHGYTF. J is TRBJ1-2 and V is TRBV7-2, with 7 bases lining up with TRBD1. The CDR3 length is 15 residues. V dropped 5 bases and J dropped 8; count of bases not matched to a gene: 14. The V gene's germline CDR1 is SGHTA and CDR2 FQGNSA.

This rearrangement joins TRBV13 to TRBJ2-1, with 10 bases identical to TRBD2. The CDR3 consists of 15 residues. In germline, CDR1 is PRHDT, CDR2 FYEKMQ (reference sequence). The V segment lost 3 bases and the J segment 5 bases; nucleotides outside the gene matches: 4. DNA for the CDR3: TGTGCCAGCAGCTTCTCACTAGCGGGGCACAATGAGCAGTTCTTC. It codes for CASSFSLAGHNEQFF.

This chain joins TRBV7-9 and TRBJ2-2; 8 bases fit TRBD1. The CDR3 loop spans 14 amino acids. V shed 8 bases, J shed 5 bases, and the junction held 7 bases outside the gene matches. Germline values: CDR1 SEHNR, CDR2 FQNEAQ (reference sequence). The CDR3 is CASVGQGSTGELFF. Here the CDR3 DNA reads TGTGCCAGCGTTGGACAGGGCTCGACCGGGGAGCTGTTTTTT.

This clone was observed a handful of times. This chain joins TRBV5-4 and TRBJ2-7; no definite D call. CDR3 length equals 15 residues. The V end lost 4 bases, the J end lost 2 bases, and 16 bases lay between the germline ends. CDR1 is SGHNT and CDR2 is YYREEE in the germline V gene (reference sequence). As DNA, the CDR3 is TGTGCCAGCAGCCCCTCTAGGAGCCGGCCCTACGAGCAGTACTTC. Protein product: CASSPSRSRPYEQYF.

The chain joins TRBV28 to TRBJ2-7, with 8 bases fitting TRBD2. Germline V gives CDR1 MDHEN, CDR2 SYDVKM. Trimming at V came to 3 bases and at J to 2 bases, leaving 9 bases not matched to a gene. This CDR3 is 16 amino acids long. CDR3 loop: CASSFGVAGLTYEQYF. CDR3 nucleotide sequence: TGTGCCAGCAGTTTCGGCGTAGCGGGGTTAACCTACGAGCAGTACTTC.

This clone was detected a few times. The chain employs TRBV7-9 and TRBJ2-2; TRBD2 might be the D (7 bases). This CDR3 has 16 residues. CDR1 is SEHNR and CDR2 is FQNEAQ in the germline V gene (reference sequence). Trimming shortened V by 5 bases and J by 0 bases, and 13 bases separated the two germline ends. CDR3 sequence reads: CASSNRGGANTGELFF. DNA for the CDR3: TGTGCCAGCAGCAACCGCGGGGGCGCGAACACCGGGGAGCTGTTTTTT.

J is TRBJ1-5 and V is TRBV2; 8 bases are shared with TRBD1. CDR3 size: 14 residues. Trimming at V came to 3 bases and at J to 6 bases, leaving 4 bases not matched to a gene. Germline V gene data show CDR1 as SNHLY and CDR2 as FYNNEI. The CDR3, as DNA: TGTGCCAGCAGTGACGACAGGGGCGGTCAGCCCCAGCATTTT. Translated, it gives CASSDDRGGQPQHF.

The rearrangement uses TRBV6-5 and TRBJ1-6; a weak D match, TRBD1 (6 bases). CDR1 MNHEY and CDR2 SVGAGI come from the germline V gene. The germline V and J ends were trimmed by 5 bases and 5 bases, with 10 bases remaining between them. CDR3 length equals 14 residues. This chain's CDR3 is CASSRAGDNSPLHF. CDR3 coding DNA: TGTGCCAGCAGTCGTGCAGGGGATAATTCACCCCTCCACTTT.

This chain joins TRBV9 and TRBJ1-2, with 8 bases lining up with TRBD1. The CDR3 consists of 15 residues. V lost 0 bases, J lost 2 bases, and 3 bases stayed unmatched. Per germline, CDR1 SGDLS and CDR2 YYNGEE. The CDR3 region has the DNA TGTGCCAGCAGCGTAGTCGCAGGGGGCAACTATGGCTACACCTTC. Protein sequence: CASSVVAGGNYGYTF.

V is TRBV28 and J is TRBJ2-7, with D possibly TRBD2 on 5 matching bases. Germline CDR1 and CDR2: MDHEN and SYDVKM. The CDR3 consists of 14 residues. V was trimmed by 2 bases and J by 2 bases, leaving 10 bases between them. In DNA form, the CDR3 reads TGTGCCAGCAGTTTAGAGGGTTACCCCTACGAGCAGTACTTC. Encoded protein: CASSLEGYPYEQYF. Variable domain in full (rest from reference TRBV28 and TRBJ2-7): DVKVTQSSRYLVKRTGEKVFLECVQDMDHENMFWYRQDPGLGLRLIYFSYDVKMKEKGDIPEGYSVSREKKERFSLILESASTNQTSMYLCASSLEGYPYEQYFGPGTRLTVT.

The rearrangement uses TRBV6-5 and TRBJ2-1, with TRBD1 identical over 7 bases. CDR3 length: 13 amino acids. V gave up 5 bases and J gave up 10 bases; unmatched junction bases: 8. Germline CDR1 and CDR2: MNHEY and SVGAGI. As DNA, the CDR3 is TGTGCCAGCAGTCGGGACCGGACAGGCGAGCAGTTCTTC. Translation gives CASSRDRTGEQFF.

The CDR3 coding sequence is TGCGCCAGCAGCCAAGGGGGCTCTAGCGGAGGTCGGTCGGACATTCAGTACTTC. As protein: CASSQGGSSGGRSDIQYF. The V call is TRBV4-1, the J call TRBJ2-4; 7 bases are a match to TRBD2. The CDR3 is 18 residues long. Germline loops: CDR1 MGHRA, CDR2 YSYEKL. Trimming at V came to 1 base and at J to 8 bases, leaving 17 bases not matched to a gene.

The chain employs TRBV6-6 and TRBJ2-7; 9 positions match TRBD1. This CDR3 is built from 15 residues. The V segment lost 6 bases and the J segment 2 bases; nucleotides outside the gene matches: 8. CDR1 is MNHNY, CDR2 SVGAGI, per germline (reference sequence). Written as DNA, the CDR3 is TGTGCCAGCAGATACGCACAGGGGGCGGCCTACGAGCAGTACTTC. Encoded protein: CASRYAQGAAYEQYF.

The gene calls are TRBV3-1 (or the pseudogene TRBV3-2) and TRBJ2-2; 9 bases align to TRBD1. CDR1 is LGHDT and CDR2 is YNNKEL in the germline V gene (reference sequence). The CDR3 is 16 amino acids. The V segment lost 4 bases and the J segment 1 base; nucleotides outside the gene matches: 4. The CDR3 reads CASSPGTGWNTGELFF. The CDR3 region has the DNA TGTGCCAGCAGCCCGGGGACAGGGTGGAACACCGGGGAGCTGTTTTTT.

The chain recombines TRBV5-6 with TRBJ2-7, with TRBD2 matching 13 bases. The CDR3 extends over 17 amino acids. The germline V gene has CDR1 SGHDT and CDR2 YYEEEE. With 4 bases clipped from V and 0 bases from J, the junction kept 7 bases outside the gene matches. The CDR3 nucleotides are TGTGCCAGCAGCACCACGACTAGCGGGGGGAGCTCCTACGAGCAGTACTTC. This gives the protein CASSTTTSGGSSYEQYF.

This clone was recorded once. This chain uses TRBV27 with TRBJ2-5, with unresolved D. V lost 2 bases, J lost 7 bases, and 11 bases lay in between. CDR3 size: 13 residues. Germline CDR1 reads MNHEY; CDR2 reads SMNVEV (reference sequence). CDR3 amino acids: CASSLQTLGTQYF. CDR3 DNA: TGTGCCAGCAGTTTACAGACTTTGGGGACCCAGTACTTC.